These 20 T cell receptor beta chains originate from one sample sequenced in a study of cytomegalovirus exposure and HLA in healthy donors. The PCR made use of 60 Vbeta and 13 Jbeta primers. The method was immunoSEQ multiplex PCR; TCRdb's version includes in-frame clones alone and lacks a portion of them. The table has 150,000 or so clones, roughly three quarters seen once. The sequencing input was PBMCs. The receptors were gathered from a man between 18 and 35 years old in good health and CMV-seropositive.

The rearrangement uses TRBV5-1 and TRBJ2-1, with 8 positions matching TRBD1. The CDR3 runs to 14 residues. The V gene's germline CDR1 is SGHRS and CDR2 YFSETQ. V was pared by 4 bases and J by 8 bases, with 8 bases of the junction left unmatched. The CDR3 spells CASSLSDRGDEQFF. CDR3 nucleotides: TGCGCCAGCAGCCTCTCAGACAGGGGCGATGAGCAGTTCTTC. Drawing the rest from reference TRBV5-1 and TRBJ2-1, the complete variable domain is KAGVTQTPRYLIKTRGQQVTLSCSPISGHRSVSWYQQTPGQGLQFLFEYFSETQRNKGNFPGRFSGRQFSNSRSEMNVSTLELGDSALYLCASSLSDRGDEQFFGPGTRLTVL.

The chain is built from TRBV5-5 and TRBJ1-4, with 9 bases matching TRBD1. The CDR3 sequence is 16 residues long. The germline CDR1 and CDR2 sequences are SGHKS and YYEKEE (reference sequence). After removal of 1 base from V and 8 bases from J, the junction contained 9 bases not matched to a gene. CDR3 nucleotides: TGTGCCAGCAGCTTGCGGACAGGGGACGGGGCCGAAAAACTGTTTTTT. Translated: CASSLRTGDGAEKLFF.

The chain joins TRBV28 to TRBJ2-7, with 12 bases that match TRBD2. There are 14 residues in the CDR3. V was clipped by 3 bases and J by 7 bases; unmatched bases: 4. Germline CDR1 reads MDHEN; CDR2 reads SYDVKM. CDR3 sequence (DNA): TGTGCCAGCAGTTTGCTAGCGGGAGGGGGTGAGCAGTACGTC. Translated: CASSLLAGGGEQYV.

This rearrangement joins TRBV2 to TRBJ2-3, with D possibly TRBD1 on 6 matching bases. CDR3 length: 16 amino acids. V was shortened by 2 bases and J by 2 bases, with 14 bases between the two germline ends. CDR1 is SNHLY, CDR2 FYNNEI, per germline. CDR3 protein: CASSESGGRITDTQYF. The DNA for the CDR3 is TGTGCCAGCAGTGAAAGTGGGGGCAGGATCACAGATACGCAGTATTTT.

The chain links TRBV7-2 to TRBJ2-1; no clear D gene. The CDR3 totals 15 residues. CDR1 is SGHTA and CDR2 is FQGNSA in the germline V gene. V shed 1 base and J shed 10 bases, with 17 bases lying between them. For the CDR3, the DNA is TGTGCCAGCAGCTTAGGATCTCTAGTGGTGTACGAGCAGTTCTTC. Encoded protein: CASSLGSLVVYEQFF. The complete variable domain, with remaining parts taken from reference TRBV7-2 and TRBJ2-1, reads GAGVSQSPSNKVTEKGKDVELRCDPISGHTALYWYRQSLGQGLEFLIYFQGNSAPDKSGLPSDRFSAERTGGSVSTLTIQRTQQEDSAVYLCASSLGSLVVYEQFFGPGTRLTVL.

The genes are TRBV2 and TRBJ1-2, with D unresolved. Germline V gene sequence: CDR1 SNHLY, CDR2 FYNNEI. The CDR3 runs to 14 residues. Trimming cost V 6 bases and J 1 base, with 12 bases left between them. The CDR3 coding sequence is TGTGCCAGCAGGGGCGGTCGGGGTAACTATGGCTACACCTTC. It translates to CASRGGRGNYGYTF.

J is TRBJ1-4 and V is TRBV4-1, with TRBD1 as a possible D gene (5 bases). Germline lookup yields CDR1 MGHRA and CDR2 YSYEKL. The CDR3 totals 15 residues. V was cut by 4 bases and J by 7 bases, with 16 bases left in between. This CDR3 reads CASSRPGQLSEKLFF. CDR3 bases: TGCGCCAGCAGCCGCCCAGGGCAACTAAGTGAAAAACTGTTTTTT.

The V and J genes are TRBV6-4 and TRBJ2-7, with 9 bases that match TRBD1. Germline V CDR1 and CDR2: MRHNA, SNTAGT. CDR3 size: 15 residues. The junction had 7 bases not matched to a gene; V was cut back by 5 bases and J by 2 bases. The CDR3 DNA is TGTGCCAGCAGTCCTCCGGGACAGGGACCCTACGAGCAGTACGTC. Amino acid sequence: CASSPPGQGPYEQYV.

V usage is TRBV6-5 and J usage is TRBJ1-5; tentatively, D is TRBD1 (5 bases). Trimming removed 6 bases from V and 6 bases from J, with 18 bases in between. CDR1 is MNHEY and CDR2 is SVGAGI in the germline V gene. The CDR3 length is 15 residues. The CDR3 sequence: CASSPRRGAGQPQHF. The DNA of the CDR3 is TGTGCCAGCAGCCCCAGGAGGGGCGCCGGTCAGCCCCAGCATTTT.

Only a few counts were recorded for this clone. The chain combines TRBV6-1 with TRBJ2-1; TRBD2 agrees at 11 bases. The CDR3 covers 14 residues. CDR1 is MNHNS, CDR2 SASEGT, per germline. With V trimmed by 3 bases and J by 9 bases, 4 bases remained unmatched. The CDR3 sequence: CASSEVLAGVEQFF. The CDR3 bases are TGTGCCAGCAGTGAGGTACTAGCGGGAGTTGAGCAGTTCTTC.

The genes are TRBV28 and TRBJ1-6; 11 bases map to TRBD1. J was trimmed by 0 bases and V by 8 bases; bases with no gene match: 6. Germline V CDR1 and CDR2: MDHEN, SYDVKM. CDR3 size: 17 residues. The CDR3, as DNA: TGTGCCAGCTGGCGGACAGGGGGCTCCTCCTATAATTCACCCCTCCACTTT. Its translation: CASWRTGGSSYNSPLHF.

This chain connects TRBV2 to TRBJ2-5; TRBD2 agrees at 13 bases. The J segment lost 5 bases and the V segment lost 3 bases, leaving 3 bases of the junction unmatched. Per the germline V gene, CDR1 is SNHLY and CDR2 is FYNNEI. The CDR3 sequence is 15 residues long. The CDR3: CASSDRTSGSETQYF. Written as DNA, the CDR3 is TGTGCCAGCAGTGATAGGACTAGCGGGAGTGAGACCCAGTACTTC. Looking up the rest from reference TRBV2 and TRBJ2-5 gives the full variable domain: EPEVTQTPSHQVTQMGQEVILRCVPISNHLYFYWYRQILGQKVEFLVSFYNNEISEKSEIFDDQFSVERPDGSNFTLKIRSTKLEDSAMYFCASSDRTSGSETQYFGPGTRLLVL.

The chain combines TRBV28 with TRBJ1-1; D may be TRBD1 (6 bases). The V and J ends lost 0 bases and 11 bases respectively, with 13 bases between them. Germline lookup yields CDR1 MDHEN and CDR2 SYDVKM. The CDR3 extends over 13 amino acids. CDR3 nucleotide sequence: TGTGCCAGCAGTTTATGGGGTCAGGGGATGGCTTTCTTT. Encoded protein: CASSLWGQGMAFF. Variable domain in full (rest from reference TRBV28 and TRBJ1-1): DVKVTQSSRYLVKRTGEKVFLECVQDMDHENMFWYRQDPGLGLRLIYFSYDVKMKEKGDIPEGYSVSREKKERFSLILESASTNQTSMYLCASSLWGQGMAFFGQGTRLTVV.

The chain is built from TRBV29-1 and TRBJ2-3; tentative D call: TRBD2 (6 bases). The CDR3 runs to 13 residues. V was clipped by 4 bases and J by 6 bases, with 14 bases between them. The germline CDR1 and CDR2 sequences are SQVTM and ANQGSEA. The CDR3 region has the DNA TGCAGCGTTGCGGGGCTTCGGGGGGATACGCAGTATTTT. It is translated as CSVAGLRGDTQYF.

The chain recombines TRBV5-1 with TRBJ1-2; D not certain. Germline CDR1 and CDR2: SGHRS and YFSETQ. This CDR3 is 14 amino acids long. Trimming left V 5 bases short and J 2 bases short, with 13 bases between. The CDR3 is CASRSPGKNYGYTF. CDR3 DNA: TGCGCCAGCAGGTCTCCCGGGAAAAACTATGGCTACACCTTC.

The chain couples TRBV6-5 to TRBJ2-1; the match to TRBD2 covers 9 bases. V lost 2 bases to trimming and J lost 8 bases; unmatched junction nucleotides: 7. The germline CDR1 and CDR2 sequences are MNHEY and SVGAGI. CDR3 length: 15 amino acids. The CDR3 coding sequence is TGTGCCAGCAGTTACGGCGGGAGGGGAGGCCATGAGCAGTTCTTC. It is translated as CASSYGGRGGHEQFF.

V gene TRBV6-5 combines with J gene TRBJ2-5, with D possibly being TRBD1 (5 bases). Germline lookup yields CDR1 MNHEY and CDR2 SVGAGI. V lost 0 bases and J 5 bases, leaving 13 bases between the germline ends. The CDR3 runs 15 residues. CDR3 DNA sequence: TGTGCCAGCAGTTACTCGACCAGGGTCCAGGAGACCCAGTACTTC. This gives the protein CASSYSTRVQETQYF.

V usage is TRBV7-9 and J usage is TRBJ1-2, with TRBD1 matching over 9 bases. Germline V gene sequence: CDR1 SEHNR, CDR2 FQNEAQ (reference sequence). Germline trimming cut 5 bases from V and 6 bases from J; bases unmatched to any gene: 4. This CDR3 has 13 residues. CDR3 nucleotides: TGTGCCAGCAGCCGCCGGACAGGGGATGGCTACACCTTC. It encodes CASSRRTGDGYTF. Full variable domain (rest looked up from reference TRBV7-9 and TRBJ1-2): DTGVSQNPRHKITKRGQNVTFRCDPISEHNRLYWYRQTLGQGPEFLTYFQNEAQLEKSRLLSDRFSAERPKGSFSTLEIQRTEQGDSAMYLCASSRRTGDGYTFGSGTRLTVV.

The J gene is TRBJ2-5, the V gene TRBV5-1, with D perhaps TRBD1 (6 bases). The CDR3 is 14 amino acids. Germline CDR1 is SGHRS and CDR2 is YFSETQ. Trimming cost V 2 bases and J 4 bases, with 12 bases left between them. The CDR3 here is CASSFGSDRETQYF. CDR3 in DNA: TGCGCCAGCAGCTTTGGATCGGACAGAGAGACCCAGTACTTC.

Written as DNA, the CDR3 is TGTGCCAGCAGCGGAATGAAGGACAGGTTACCTCGTAGCAATCAGCCCCAGCATTTT. Encoded protein: CASSGMKDRLPRSNQPQHF. This sequence joins TRBV9 and TRBJ1-5; the match to TRBD1 covers 7 bases. The V and J ends lost 3 bases and 0 bases, in that order; junction bases with no gene match: 15. The CDR3 totals 19 residues. The V gene's germline CDR1 is SGDLS and CDR2 YYNGEE.